The source of this T cell receptor beta chain is a study of cytomegalovirus exposure and HLA in healthy donors. Study summary: Early release data held 85 million or so unique TCRs from HLA-typed donors. Study-level results: Reportedly, fewer N-insertions than the approximately 700-donor mean appeared in an Asian-associated ancestry cluster in a later analysis. Associated with cytomegalovirus, according to the listing, were 150 to 200 TCR beta chains. Follow-up analysis later connected one missense variant in DCLRE1C with trimming of TCR beta V- and J-genes.

Germline V gene lookup returns CDR1 LNHDA and CDR2 SQIVND (reference sequence). The V gene end was trimmed by 6 bases and the J gene end by 2 bases; junction bases not matched to a gene: 2. The CDR3 contains 14 residues. A multiplex PCR was run with 60 Vbeta primers and 13 Jbeta primers. Only in-frame clones appear in the TCRdb table, and some are missing; sequencing was by immunoSEQ multiplex PCR. In the table there are approximately 180,000 clones, approximately 72% of which are singletons. As to this clone: Antigen: not known.

The V gene is TRBV19, the J gene TRBJ2-7; 12 bases match TRBD2. The sequenced sample consisted of PBMCs. The source of this sequence is a human donor in good health. CDR3 loop: CASRWTSGAYEQYF. CDR3 bases: TGTGCCAGTAGGTGGACTAGCGGGGCCTACGAGCAGTACTTC.